This T cell receptor beta chain was captured by sequencing in a study of blood T cells in healthy people across ages. Next came a second PCR, run for about 7 to 12 cycles, which used a sample-barcoded 5' primer along with a J-beta primer mix. MiXCR, applied by TCRdb to the 5' RACE reads, yields one record per CDR3 protein. Counted here are 600,000 to 900,000 distinct CDR3 sequences, about a quarter occurring once; the ten biggest clones make up about 3%. These data were likewise used in another study, on T cells of mothers and their children.

This clonotype originated in a boy younger than 18 in good health. The specimen was blood.

CDR3 coding DNA: TGCAGTGCTAGAGATACTTCGGCGGCCAAGACCCAGTACTTC. It translates to CSARDTSAAKTQYF. The chain uses TRBV20-1 and TRBJ2-5; no firm D call. The V end was cut by 0 bases, the J end by 6 bases, with 14 bases between. This CDR3 comprises 14 residues. The germline V gene encodes CDR1 DFQATT and CDR2 SNEGSKA (reference sequence).